Listed below are T cell receptor beta chains from one sample, sequenced in a study of T cells in Graves' hyperthyroidism and ophthalmopathy. Each CDR3 protein gets one entry after TCRdb re-called the multiplex PCR reads with MiXCR. The sample includes 300,000 to 450,000 distinct CDR3 sequences, roughly 15% of them seen just once. The sequenced sample was blood. Receptors were obtained from a woman in her 30s with Graves' hyperthyroidism that later progressed to Graves' ophthalmopathy. CDR3s include the opening cysteine and the closing phenylalanine or tryptophan. The D gene is left open where the match is weak. The size of a clone is reported for some rows only, either as once, few or many, or as a class for expanded clones.

j_call: TRBJ1-1
d_call: TRBD1
clone_size: NA
v_call: TRBV6-1
cdr3_nt: TGTGCCAGCAGGCCAATTTCCTACAGGGGGAGAAGCACTGAAGCTTTCTTT
cdr3_aa: CASRPISYRGRSTEAFF

j_call: TRBJ2-1
d_call: TRBD2
clone_size: many
v_call: TRBV7-9
cdr3_nt: TGTGCCAGCAGCCCAAGGACTAGCGGGGGGACTAAGTACAATGAGCAGTTCTTC
cdr3_aa: CASSPRTSGGTKYNEQFF

j_call: TRBJ1-3
d_call: NA
clone_size: few
v_call: TRBV20-1
cdr3_nt: TGCAGTGCTCCCCTCTCCTTCTCTGGAAACACCATATATTTT
cdr3_aa: CSAPLSFSGNTIYF

j_call: TRBJ2-5
d_call: NA
clone_size: many
v_call: TRBV6-1
cdr3_nt: TGTGCCAGCAGTGATGGTTCCCTCCAAGAGACCCAGTACTTC
cdr3_aa: CASSDGSLQETQYF

j_call: TRBJ1-6
d_call: NA
clone_size: NA
v_call: TRBV4-1
cdr3_nt: TGCGCCAGCAGCCAAGTTCTAGGACAGTTGGGGGGGTATTCACCCCTCCACTTT
cdr3_aa: CASSQVLGQLGGYSPLHF

j_call: TRBJ2-2
d_call: NA
clone_size: NA
v_call: TRBV9
cdr3_nt: TGTGCCAGCAGCCCCCTCGGGGGGCCTCAGGGAACCGGGGAGCTGTTTTTT
cdr3_aa: CASSPLGGPQGTGELFF

j_call: TRBJ2-1
d_call: NA
clone_size: many
v_call: TRBV2
cdr3_nt: TGTGCCAGCAGTGGGGGCCTTGTATGGAATGAGCAGTTCTTC
cdr3_aa: CASSGGLVWNEQFF

j_call: TRBJ1-6
d_call: NA
clone_size: many
v_call: TRBV27
cdr3_nt: TGTGCCAGCAGTCTCAAACTCGGACAAATGGATAATTCACCCCTCCACTTT
cdr3_aa: CASSLKLGQMDNSPLHF

j_call: TRBJ2-7
d_call: NA
clone_size: many
v_call: TRBV6-1
cdr3_nt: TGTGCCAGCAGTCAGACAGGCAGTGATTTCTACGAGCAGTACTTC
cdr3_aa: CASSQTGSDFYEQYF

j_call: TRBJ2-7
d_call: TRBD2
clone_size: once
v_call: TRBV27
cdr3_nt: TGTGCCAGCAGTTCGAGCGGGAGGGACTACGAGCAGTACTTC
cdr3_aa: CASSSSGRDYEQYF

j_call: TRBJ2-2
d_call: TRBD2
clone_size: NA
v_call: TRBV9
cdr3_nt: TGTGCCAGCAGCGTGGCCCCTAGCGGGAGGTTTGCCGGGGAGCTGTTTTTT
cdr3_aa: CASSVAPSGRFAGELFF

j_call: TRBJ1-1
d_call: NA
clone_size: NA
v_call: TRBV29-1
cdr3_nt: TGCAGCGGCCTGTTGACGGGAACTGAAGCTTTCTTT
cdr3_aa: CSGLLTGTEAFF

j_call: TRBJ1-1
d_call: NA
clone_size: many
v_call: TRBV2
cdr3_nt: TGTGCCAGCAGAACAGACATTCTTGGCACTGAAGCTTTCTTT
cdr3_aa: CASRTDILGTEAFF

j_call: TRBJ2-7
d_call: TRBD2
clone_size: NA
v_call: TRBV19
cdr3_nt: TGTGCCAGTAGTTACTATAGCGGGAGGGAGAGCTCCTACGAGCAGTACTTC
cdr3_aa: CASSYYSGRESSYEQYF

j_call: TRBJ1-1
d_call: NA
clone_size: many
v_call: TRBV12-3/TRBV12-4
cdr3_nt: TGTGCCAGCAGTTTATCCCCGAACACTGAAGCTTTCTTT
cdr3_aa: CASSLSPNTEAFF

j_call: TRBJ2-1
d_call: NA
clone_size: many
v_call: TRBV10-3
cdr3_nt: TGTGCCATCAGTGAACGGGAACTGTACAATGAGCAGTTCTTC
cdr3_aa: CAISERELYNEQFF

j_call: TRBJ2-6
d_call: NA
clone_size: NA
v_call: TRBV24-1
cdr3_nt: TGTGCCACCAGTGATTTTGGGCAGGAACATTGGGCCAACGTCCTGACTTTC
cdr3_aa: CATSDFGQEHWANVLTF

j_call: TRBJ1-6
d_call: NA
clone_size: NA
v_call: TRBV11-1
cdr3_nt: TGTGCCAGCAGGTGGACGGAGCATAATTCACCCCTCCACTTT
cdr3_aa: CASRWTEHNSPLHF

j_call: TRBJ2-5
d_call: TRBD2
clone_size: many
v_call: TRBV27
cdr3_nt: TGTGCCAGCAGTTTATGGGCTAGCGGGACGCGAGAGACCCAGTACTTC
cdr3_aa: CASSLWASGTRETQYF

j_call: TRBJ2-3
d_call: NA
clone_size: few
v_call: TRBV5-8
cdr3_nt: TGTGCCAGCAGCTTGGGGGGGGGGCGCACAGATACGCAGTATTTT
cdr3_aa: CASSLGGGRTDTQYF

j_call: TRBJ1-1
d_call: NA
clone_size: few
v_call: TRBV28
cdr3_nt: TGTGCCAGTCTAAATATAGGTGGCACTGAAGCTTTCTTT
cdr3_aa: CASLNIGGTEAFF

j_call: TRBJ2-7
d_call: TRBD2
clone_size: many
v_call: TRBV27
cdr3_nt: TGTGCCAGCAGTTTCTCTAGCGGGGGATCCCCATCCTACGAGCAGTACTTC
cdr3_aa: CASSFSSGGSPSYEQYF

j_call: TRBJ2-2
d_call: TRBD1
clone_size: many
v_call: TRBV6-1
cdr3_nt: TGTGCCAGCAGCTCGGGACAGGGGAACACCGGGGAGCTGTTTTTT
cdr3_aa: CASSSGQGNTGELFF

j_call: TRBJ1-5
d_call: TRBD1
clone_size: many
v_call: TRBV12-3/TRBV12-4
cdr3_nt: TGTGCCAGCAGTACGAAGACAGGGGGCAATCAGCCCCAGCATTTT
cdr3_aa: CASSTKTGGNQPQHF

j_call: TRBJ1-5
d_call: NA
clone_size: NA
v_call: TRBV10-3
cdr3_nt: TGTGCCATCAGTGAGTCGGAAATGGGCGGGCAGGGGATGGAGGAGGCCCAGCATTTT
cdr3_aa: CAISESEMGGQGMEEAQHF

j_call: TRBJ2-7
d_call: NA
clone_size: few
v_call: TRBV18
cdr3_nt: TGTGCCAGCTCATTATCTCTGATCGAGCAGTACTTC
cdr3_aa: CASSLSLIEQYF

j_call: TRBJ1-4
d_call: NA
clone_size: many
v_call: TRBV6-2/TRBV6-3
cdr3_nt: TGTGCCAGCAGTTACAATCCTGAGGAGGAAAAACTGTTTTTT
cdr3_aa: CASSYNPEEEKLFF

j_call: TRBJ2-5
d_call: TRBD1
clone_size: NA
v_call: TRBV5-4
cdr3_nt: TGTGCCAGCAGCGTGGGACAGAGACAAGAGACCCAGTACTTC
cdr3_aa: CASSVGQRQETQYF

j_call: TRBJ2-3
d_call: TRBD2
clone_size: NA
v_call: TRBV20-1
cdr3_nt: TGCAGTGAGTTAGCGGGGTCAGATACGCAGTATTTT
cdr3_aa: CSELAGSDTQYF

j_call: TRBJ1-1
d_call: NA
clone_size: many
v_call: TRBV7-2
cdr3_nt: TGTGCCAGCAGCTTTACCTTACAGGAGAACACTGAAGCTTTCTTT
cdr3_aa: CASSFTLQENTEAFF

j_call: TRBJ2-4
d_call: TRBD1
clone_size: once
v_call: TRBV15
cdr3_nt: TGTGCCACCAGCCAGGGGGCGCTTAGTTCAGCCAAAGACATTCAGTACTTC
cdr3_aa: CATSQGALSSAKDIQYF

j_call: TRBJ1-1
d_call: NA
clone_size: once
v_call: TRBV5-5
cdr3_nt: TGTGCCAGCAGCTTGAACAGTCAAGGAACTTTCTTT
cdr3_aa: CASSLNSQGTFF

j_call: TRBJ1-1
d_call: NA
clone_size: many
v_call: TRBV28
cdr3_nt: TGTGCCAGCAGTTTAGGAGTGTGGTCGGGGGGCGCGACTGAAGCTTTCTTT
cdr3_aa: CASSLGVWSGGATEAFF

j_call: TRBJ2-3
d_call: NA
clone_size: many
v_call: TRBV11-2
cdr3_nt: TGTGCCAGCAGCTTAGGCTGGACTGGCACAGATACGCAGTATTTT
cdr3_aa: CASSLGWTGTDTQYF

j_call: TRBJ2-6
d_call: NA
clone_size: NA
v_call: TRBV12-3/TRBV12-4
cdr3_nt: TGTGCCAGCGCTGGCAGTTACTCTGGGGCCAACGTCCTGACTTTC
cdr3_aa: CASAGSYSGANVLTF

j_call: TRBJ2-1
d_call: NA
clone_size: many
v_call: TRBV14
cdr3_nt: TGTGCCAGCAGCCGGGCCGGGTCATACAATGAGCAGTTCTTC
cdr3_aa: CASSRAGSYNEQFF

j_call: TRBJ2-2
d_call: NA
clone_size: many
v_call: TRBV6-1
cdr3_nt: TGTGCCAGCAGTACCCAGTTATGGGGGTCCGGGGAGCTGTTTTTT
cdr3_aa: CASSTQLWGSGELFF

j_call: TRBJ2-2
d_call: NA
clone_size: NA
v_call: TRBV7-9
cdr3_nt: TGTGCCAGCAGCACGCCCACGGGGGAGTCGAACACCGGGGAGCTGTTTTTT
cdr3_aa: CASSTPTGESNTGELFF

j_call: TRBJ2-5
d_call: NA
clone_size: many
v_call: TRBV28
cdr3_nt: TGTGCCAGCAGTTTAACGGTCAGGGGTCTCTCGGAGACCCAGTACTTC
cdr3_aa: CASSLTVRGLSETQYF

j_call: TRBJ1-1
d_call: NA
clone_size: many
v_call: TRBV20-1
cdr3_nt: TGCAGCACCTCGTCGAGGGCTGAAGCTTTCTTT
cdr3_aa: CSTSSRAEAFF

j_call: TRBJ2-2
d_call: TRBD2
clone_size: few
v_call: TRBV9
cdr3_nt: TGTGCCAGCAGCGTATCTAGCGGGGGGAACACCGGGGAGCTGTTTTTT
cdr3_aa: CASSVSSGGNTGELFF

j_call: TRBJ2-5
d_call: NA
clone_size: NA
v_call: TRBV5-4
cdr3_nt: TGTGCCAGCAGTTCGCCGGGTCCAGCAGAGACCCAGTACTTC
cdr3_aa: CASSSPGPAETQYF

j_call: TRBJ2-5
d_call: TRBD2
clone_size: NA
v_call: TRBV6-1
cdr3_nt: TGTGCCAGCAGTGGACTAGCGGGAGGGCCGAGAGAGACCCAGTACTTC
cdr3_aa: CASSGLAGGPRETQYF

j_call: TRBJ2-3
d_call: NA
clone_size: NA
v_call: TRBV6-1
cdr3_nt: TGTGCCAGCAGTGAATTTGTAGGGGGAACAGATACGCAGTATTTT
cdr3_aa: CASSEFVGGTDTQYF

j_call: TRBJ2-1
d_call: TRBD1
clone_size: many
v_call: TRBV2
cdr3_nt: TGTGCCAGCCAGAGACAGGGTACATACAATGAGCAGTTCTTC
cdr3_aa: CASQRQGTYNEQFF

j_call: TRBJ1-2
d_call: NA
clone_size: many
v_call: TRBV3-1
cdr3_nt: TGTGCCAGCAGCCAAGATAGGGAGAGCGGACGGTTTAACTATGGCTACACCTTC
cdr3_aa: CASSQDRESGRFNYGYTF

j_call: TRBJ2-7
d_call: TRBD1
clone_size: few
v_call: TRBV5-1
cdr3_nt: TGCGCCAGCAGCTTTACTCCGGGACAGGGGTTGTCATACGAGCAGTACTTC
cdr3_aa: CASSFTPGQGLSYEQYF

j_call: TRBJ2-3
d_call: NA
clone_size: many
v_call: TRBV18
cdr3_nt: TGTGCCAGCTCACCCCCTACAGGCATAAGCACAGATACGCAGTATTTT
cdr3_aa: CASSPPTGISTDTQYF

j_call: TRBJ1-6
d_call: TRBD1
clone_size: many
v_call: TRBV19
cdr3_nt: TGTGCCAGTAGTGTCCAGGGGGTTTCACCCCTCCACTTT
cdr3_aa: CASSVQGVSPLHF